Listed here are 11 T cell receptor beta chains from one sample, sequenced in a study of T cell repertoires in cytomegalovirus infection. Antigen specificity for these receptors is unknown. Each CDR3 protein gets one entry after TCRdb re-called the reads with MiXCR. The sample shows about 830,000 distinct CDR3 sequences, 32% of them seen only once. This specimen was cultured CD8+ T cells from PBMCs, taken from culture after CMV antigen stimulation. The receptors here all came from a human donor in good health (CMV status not recorded). Some clones in this sample may be carry-over from other donors' samples.

Ten or more counts support this clonotype. This chain connects TRBV27 to TRBJ2-3; unclear D gene. This CDR3 is built from 14 residues. The V gene's germline CDR1 is MNHEY and CDR2 SMNVEV (reference sequence). V gave up 6 bases and J gave up 0 bases, with 10 bases separating them. This CDR3 is CASSLSRSTDTQYF. CDR3 DNA: TGTGCCAGCAGCTTGTCCAGAAGCACAGATACGCAGTATTTT.

The V call is TRBV27, the J call TRBJ2-7; D tentatively reads TRBD1 or TRBD2 (6 bases each). The V end lost 6 bases, the J end lost 3 bases, and 18 bases lay between the germline ends. This CDR3 is 15 amino acids long. The V gene's germline CDR1 is MNHEY and CDR2 SMNVEV (reference sequence). The CDR3 sequence: CASSPFGGLNYEQYF. CDR3 in DNA: TGTGCCAGCAGCCCCTTTGGGGGGCTGAACTACGAGCAGTACTTC.

This clonotype was recorded at least ten times. The V gene is TRBV7-2, the J gene TRBJ2-1, with D tentatively TRBD2 (5 bases). Trimming left V 5 bases short and J 8 bases short, with 22 bases between. Germline V gene lookup returns CDR1 SGHTA and CDR2 FQGNSA. The CDR3 consists of 16 residues. The CDR3 protein is CASSPGNSGVLDEQFF. CDR3 DNA: TGTGCCAGCAGCCCCGGGAACTCTGGGGTTTTGGATGAGCAGTTCTTC. Full variable domain (outside the CDR3, taken from reference TRBV7-2 and TRBJ2-1): GAGVSQSPSNKVTEKGKDVELRCDPISGHTALYWYRQSLGQGLEFLIYFQGNSAPDKSGLPSDRFSAERTGGSVSTLTIQRTQQEDSAVYLCASSPGNSGVLDEQFFGPGTRLTVL.

The rearrangement links TRBV6-1 to TRBJ2-3, with 9 bases lining up with TRBD2. The length of the CDR3 is 15 residues. Losses at the gene ends were 6 bases for V and 1 base for J; bases not matched to a gene: 5. Germline CDR1 reads MNHNS; CDR2 reads SASEGT. CDR3 region: CASRREGAGTDTQYF. The CDR3 DNA reads as TGTGCCAGCAGGCGGGAGGGTGCGGGCACAGATACGCAGTATTTT.

This clonotype was seen a handful of times. V usage is TRBV11-2 and J usage is TRBJ2-7; D call uncertain. V lost 5 bases, J lost 3 bases, and 11 bases lay in between. The CDR3 contains 13 residues. From germline, CDR1 is SGHAT and CDR2 FQNNGV. CDR3 in amino acids: CASSTSPVYEQYV. In DNA form, the CDR3 reads TGTGCCAGCAGCACCAGCCCGGTCTACGAGCAGTACGTC.

This clonotype was picked up many times. This chain uses TRBV6-1 with TRBJ2-1, with 7 bases that match TRBD2. With V trimmed by 2 bases and J by 0 bases, 4 bases remained unmatched. The CDR3 has 16 residues. CDR1 MNHNS and CDR2 SASEGT come from the germline V gene. CDR3 protein: CASSERAGSSYNEQFF. CDR3 coding DNA: TGTGCCAGCAGTGAAAGAGCGGGGAGCTCCTACAATGAGCAGTTCTTC.

This clonotype was recorded a few times. The V and J genes are TRBV7-4 and TRBJ2-7; D gene unclear. Per the germline V gene, CDR1 is SGHVT and CDR2 is SQSDAQ. V lost 1 base and J lost 5, with 9 bases in between. CDR3 size: 13 residues. CDR3 protein: CASSLGNVNEQYV. For the CDR3, the DNA is TGTGCCAGCAGCTTAGGGAATGTCAACGAGCAGTACGTC.

This clonotype was observed a few times. This chain links TRBV12-5 with TRBJ1-6; 8 nucleotides agree with TRBD1. Trimming removed 6 bases from V and 8 bases from J; junction bases left unmatched: 3. There are 13 residues in the CDR3. Per germline, CDR1 LGHNT and CDR2 FRNRAP. The CDR3 loop reads CASGSTGDSPLHF. The DNA for the CDR3 is TGTGCTAGTGGATCGACAGGGGATTCACCCCTCCACTTT.

The chain carries TRBV9 and TRBJ2-6; TRBD1 agrees at 9 bases. Germline V gene lookup returns CDR1 SGDLS and CDR2 YYNGEE. With V trimmed by 0 bases and J by 1 base, 2 bases remained unmatched. CDR3 length: 17 amino acids. The CDR3 coding sequence is TGTGCCAGCAGCGTAGGACAGGGGGTATCTGGGGCCAACGTCCTGACTTTC. It is translated as CASSVGQGVSGANVLTF. Based on the CDR3 plus reference TRBV9 and TRBJ2-6, the full variable domain is DSGVTQTPKHLITATGQRVTLRCSPRSGDLSVYWYQQSLDQGLQFLIQYYNGEERAKGNILERFSAQQFPDLHSELNLSSLELGDSALYFCASSVGQGVSGANVLTFGAGSRLTVL.

The chain is built from TRBV19 and TRBJ1-6, with D possibly matching TRBD1 (6 bases). Trimming shortened V by 0 bases and J by 10 bases, and 16 bases separated the two germline ends. This CDR3 has 16 amino acids. Looked up from germline, CDR1 is LNHDA and CDR2 is SQIVND (reference sequence). CDR3 protein: CASSIDLTGVRSPLHF. The CDR3 DNA sequence: TGTGCCAGTAGTATAGATTTGACAGGAGTAAGATCACCCCTCCACTTT.

The CDR3 DNA sequence: TGTGCCAGCAGCGTAGGTGGATTTCGCTCTGGAAACACCATATATTTT. Amino acid sequence: CASSVGGFRSGNTIYF. The V and J genes are TRBV9 and TRBJ1-3; D remains unclear. This CDR3 spans 16 amino acids. Trimming shortened V by 0 bases and J by 0 bases, and 10 bases separated the two germline ends. Looked up from germline, CDR1 is SGDLS and CDR2 is YYNGEE. The full variable domain, its missing parts supplied by reference TRBV9 and TRBJ1-3, is DSGVTQTPKHLITATGQRVTLRCSPRSGDLSVYWYQQSLDQGLQFLIQYYNGEERAKGNILERFSAQQFPDLHSELNLSSLELGDSALYFCASSVGGFRSGNTIYFGEGSWLTVV.